This T cell receptor beta chain appears in the sequencing data of a study of cytomegalovirus exposure and HLA in healthy donors. About the study: Unique TCR beta sequences numbering fewer than 130 million came from around 180 million T cells in an earlier analysis. Whole-study findings and limits: In an earlier analysis, productive rearrangement rates for most beta V segments clustered near 87% or 30%.

Germline lookup yields CDR1 LGHNA and CDR2 YNFKEQ. CDR3 size: 19 residues. J lost 0 bases, V lost 1 base, and 10 bases had no gene match. This clone was seen a handful of times. Its antigen remains unknown. With 60 Vbeta and 13 Jbeta primers, the PCR was carried out. Repertoires were generated with immunoSEQ multiplex PCR, while TCRdb's copy carries only in-frame clones and drops some. The sample lists 65,000 to 75,000 clones; around 67% were seen once. This receptor was obtained from a young woman in good health and CMV-seronegative. V usage is TRBV4-2 and J usage is TRBJ2-1, with TRBD1 matching over 9 bases. Sequenced sample: PBMCs. CDR3 loop: CASSQVRGQGISSYNEQFF. CDR3 sequence (DNA): TGTGCCAGCAGCCAAGTCCGGGGACAGGGAATTTCCTCCTACAATGAGCAGTTCTTC.